These 23 T cell receptor beta chains were all obtained from the same sample, sequenced in a study of T-cell reconstitution after alpha-beta-depleted transplantation in children. The library targeted TCRbeta and was prepared with unique molecular identifiers. Each CDR3 protein is one row after TCRdb ran MiXCR on the PCR reads. The top ten clones hold 34% of a sample with around 110,000 distinct CDR3 sequences, 10% of them seen once. The specimen comprised PBMCs, sampled before TCRalphabeta/CD19-depleted stem cell transplant. These receptors were collected from a boy aged 2-15 years with acute lymphoblastic leukemia, due to receive a stem cell transplant.

This clonotype was picked up many times. CDR3 nucleotide sequence: TGCGCCAGCAGCTTGGCCCGAACAGAGCCTAGCACAGATACGCAGTATTTT. This gives the protein CASSLARTEPSTDTQYF. The J gene is TRBJ2-3, the V gene TRBV5-1; D gene uncertain. Looked up from germline, CDR1 is SGHRS and CDR2 is YFSETQ. V lost 0 bases, J lost 0 bases, and 14 bases lay in between. The CDR3 spans 17 residues.

Regarding this clonotype: A much larger clone lies one base from this, so it may be a read error. No conserved phenylalanine or tryptophan ends this CDR3, so it is likely a read error. V gene TRBV5-6 combines with J gene TRBJ1-1; no clear D. The ends were cut back, 1 base at V and 6 bases at J, with 16 bases in the middle. The CDR3 extends over 15 amino acids. CDR1 is SGHDT and CDR2 is YYEEEE in the germline V gene. The CDR3 DNA reads as TGTGCCAGCAGCTTGAGAGGCGCCATCGCATCTGAAGCTTTCTAT. Amino acid sequence: CASSLRGAIASEAFY.

This clonotype was recorded at least ten times. DNA of the CDR3: TGTGCCAGCAGCTTACGGGGAGGTTACAATGAGCAGTTCTTC. Residues: CASSLRGGYNEQFF. This sequence joins TRBV11-2 and TRBJ2-1; maybe TRBD2 (6 bases). The CDR3 consists of 14 residues. Deletions cut 2 bases from V and 4 bases from J, with 9 bases between. CDR1 and CDR2 from the germline V gene are SGHAT and FQNNGV.

V usage is TRBV30 and J usage is TRBJ2-3; TRBD2 matches 11 bases. Per germline, CDR1 GTSNPN and CDR2 SVGIG (reference sequence). The V and J ends lost 1 base and 2 bases, in that order; junction bases with no gene match: 5. The CDR3 loop spans 16 amino acids. CDR3 bases: TGTGCCTGGAGTGGGGGGACTAGCGGATACACAGATACGCAGTATTTT. It translates to CAWSGGTSGYTDTQYF.

The table lists this clonotype with many counts. The chain employs TRBV20-1 and TRBJ2-1; D remains unclear. The CDR3 spans 11 residues. The V end lost 6 bases, the J end lost 6 bases, and 9 bases lay between the germline ends. CDR1 and CDR2 from the germline V gene are DFQATT and SNEGSKA (reference sequence). In DNA form, the CDR3 reads TGCAGTGCCCCTGGGGTCAATGAGCAGTTCTTC. It translates to CSAPGVNEQFF.

This chain uses TRBV7-3 with TRBJ1-1; no clear D gene. Looked up from germline, CDR1 is SGHTA and CDR2 is FQGTGA. Between the trimmed V and J ends, which lost 3 bases and 3 bases, there was a span of 8 bases. The CDR3 has 13 amino acids. In DNA form, the CDR3 reads TGTGCCAGCAGCTTCGATCCTGACACTGAAGCTTTCTTT. As protein: CASSFDPDTEAFF.

This clonotype was seen at least ten times. The genes are TRBV4-1 and TRBJ2-3; possible D gene TRBD2, 6 bases. CDR1 is MGHRA, CDR2 YSYEKL, per germline. V lost 5 bases and J 3 bases, leaving 12 bases between the germline ends. This CDR3 has 14 residues. The CDR3 region has the DNA TGCGCCAGCAGCTTGTCGGGAGTGACAGATACGCAGTATTTT. Translation gives CASSLSGVTDTQYF.

This clonotype came up many times. The J gene is TRBJ1-6, the V gene TRBV4-2, with TRBD1 matching 12 bases. V shed 2 bases and J 6 bases; nucleotides not matched to a gene: 2. This CDR3 is 16 amino acids long. Germline CDR1 LGHNA, CDR2 YNFKEQ. The CDR3 DNA follows: TGTGCCAGCAGCCAATGGGACAGGGGGCCTAATTCACCCCTCCACTTT. Residues: CASSQWDRGPNSPLHF.

The chain is built from TRBV4-2 and TRBJ1-3; unclear D gene. Germline V gives CDR1 LGHNA, CDR2 YNFKEQ. This CDR3 is built from 16 residues. Deletions cut 4 bases from V and 0 bases from J, with 13 bases between. As DNA, the CDR3 is TGTGCCAGCAGCCTCGGACGGCCGAGCTCTGGAAACACCATATATTTT. It encodes CASSLGRPSSGNTIYF.

This clonotype came up once. The chain carries TRBV10-3 and TRBJ2-1; 8 bases fit TRBD2. Trimming removed 0 bases from V and 2 bases from J; junction bases left unmatched: 0. This CDR3 region has 15 residues. Germline CDR1 ENHRY, CDR2 SYGVKD. CDR3 nucleotides: TGTGCCATCAGTGAGTCGGGACTAGCCTACAATGAGCAGTTCTTC. Translation gives CAISESGLAYNEQFF.

The chain couples TRBV28 to TRBJ2-1; 9 bases match TRBD2. The CDR3 has 16 residues. Germline-derived CDR1 and CDR2 are MDHEN and SYDVKM. With V trimmed by 1 base and J by 2 bases, 3 bases remained unmatched. The DNA of the CDR3 is TGTGCCAGCAGTTTATTAGCGGGAGTCCCCTACAATGAGCAGTTCTTC. Protein: CASSLLAGVPYNEQFF.

This chain connects TRBV20-1 to TRBJ2-7, with D possibly being TRBD2 (5 bases). This CDR3 comprises 14 residues. CDR1 and CDR2 (germline): DFQATT, SNEGSKA (reference sequence). Trimming stripped 5 bases from V and 3 bases from J, with 17 bases between. The DNA of the CDR3 is TGCAGTGCTGACGCCCATGAAGGGAGCTACGAGCAGTACTTC. It specifies CSADAHEGSYEQYF.

The CDR3 is CASSQTTAKANYGYTF. Here the CDR3 DNA reads TGTGCCAGCAGCCAGACAACAGCAAAAGCGAACTATGGCTACACCTTC. The rearrangement uses TRBV4-2 and TRBJ1-2; D gene unclear. With 3 bases removed from V and 2 bases from J, the gap between germline ends came to 16 bases. CDR3 length: 16 residues. CDR1 LGHNA and CDR2 YNFKEQ come from the germline V gene.

The table lists this clonotype with many counts. V and J are TRBV5-1 and TRBJ2-5, with 13 nucleotides matching TRBD2. CDR3 length: 15 residues. J lost 2 bases, V lost 4 bases, and 2 bases had no gene match. Germline V lookup: CDR1 SGHRS, CDR2 YFSETQ. For the CDR3, the DNA is TGCGCCAGCAGCCCGGGACTAGCGGGACAAGAGACCCAGTACTTC. The encoded protein is CASSPGLAGQETQYF.

Many counts were recorded for this clonotype. At one end the junction does not follow the germline gene, possibly because of a read error. V usage is TRBV12-3 or TRBV12-4 and J usage is TRBJ2-2; D is possibly TRBD1 or TRBD2 (5 bases each). The CDR3 spans 14 residues. For the CDR3, the DNA is TGTGCCAGCAACGTTGGGACGAAGACCGGGGAGCTGTTTTTT. As protein: CASNVGTKTGELFF.

This clonotype has ten or more counts. The chain uses TRBV20-1 and TRBJ2-1; D gene uncertain. The length of the CDR3 is 15 residues. V lost 4 bases and J lost 1, with 14 bases in between. Looked up from germline, CDR1 is DFQATT and CDR2 is SNEGSKA (reference sequence). This chain's CDR3 is CSAINRLRSYNEQFF. The CDR3 DNA sequence: TGCAGTGCTATAAATCGGCTCCGGTCCTACAATGAGCAGTTCTTC.

This clonotype was counted between two and nine times. This sequence joins TRBV27 and TRBJ2-1, with 8 bases fitting TRBD1. Per germline, CDR1 MNHEY and CDR2 SMNVEV (reference sequence). This CDR3 contains 15 residues. J gave up 7 bases and V 0 bases, and 5 bases lay outside the gene matches. CDR3 DNA sequence: TGTGCCAGCAGTTTATCCCCCGGACAGGGAAATGAGCAGTTCTTC. Translation gives CASSLSPGQGNEQFF.

This clonotype was observed a handful of times. J is TRBJ2-5 and V is TRBV2, with D tentatively TRBD2 (5 bases). The CDR3 contains 15 residues. Trimming left V 6 bases short and J 3 bases short, with 17 bases between. Germline values: CDR1 SNHLY, CDR2 FYNNEI. CDR3 sequence: CASRNERVGKETQYF. The CDR3 DNA sequence: TGTGCCAGCAGGAACGAGAGGGTAGGGAAAGAGACCCAGTACTTC.

This clonotype was counted between two and nine times. This chain links TRBV20-1 with TRBJ2-1, with TRBD2 identical over 7 bases. CDR1 is DFQATT and CDR2 is SNEGSKA in the germline V gene (reference sequence). This CDR3 is 14 amino acids long. V trimming: 5 bases; J trimming: 5 bases; junction bases outside the gene matches: 9. The CDR3 DNA reads as TGCAGTGCTGCCCGGGGCGGGAGAAACAATGAGCAGTTCTTC. Protein product: CSAARGGRNNEQFF.

This clonotype was picked up a small number of times. V is TRBV3-1 and J is TRBJ2-3; D unresolved. The CDR3 has 12 residues. The germline V gene encodes CDR1 LGHDT and CDR2 YNNKEL (reference sequence). Trimming stripped 0 bases from V and 8 bases from J, with 6 bases between. This CDR3 reads CASSQEGFTQYF. CDR3 sequence (DNA): TGTGCCAGCAGCCAAGAAGGATTTACGCAGTATTTT.

The rearrangement joins TRBV18 to TRBJ2-5, with D possibly TRBD1 on 6 matching bases. CDR1 KGHSH and CDR2 LQKENI come from the germline V gene. The CDR3 length is 14 residues. Trimming shortened V by 3 bases and J by 1 base, and 9 bases separated the two germline ends. CDR3 nucleotide sequence: TGTGCCAGCTCACCGACAGGAGCCCAAGAGACCCAGTACTTC. The encoded protein is CASSPTGAQETQYF.

The CDR3 coding sequence is TGTGCCAGCAGCTACATGGACAGGGAATACGAGCAGTACTTC. Amino acids: CASSYMDREYEQYF. This chain connects TRBV7-6 to TRBJ2-7; 8 positions match TRBD1. CDR1 SGHVS and CDR2 FNYEAQ come from the germline V gene. The CDR3 sequence is 14 residues long. V was pared by 4 bases and J by 4 bases, with 6 bases of the junction left unmatched.

This clonotype was detected ten times or more. The V call is TRBV4-2, the J call TRBJ2-3; 7 positions agree with TRBD2. The V segment lost 1 base and the J segment 4 bases; nucleotides outside the gene matches: 11. In germline, CDR1 is LGHNA, CDR2 YNFKEQ. The CDR3 sequence is 17 residues long. The CDR3 DNA reads TGTGCCAGCAGCCAAGTCGACACGACTAGCAGCGCAGATACGCAGTATTTT. Its protein product is CASSQVDTTSSADTQYF.